Listed here are 31 T cell receptor beta chains from one sample, sequenced in a study of shared clonotypes between healthy human individuals (dated by TCRdb to about 2020). The receptor library was made with the immunoSEQ multiplex PCR assay. TCRdb retrieved this table from immuneACCESS and kept in-frame rearrangements only. Not all clones are present; in checked studies, unresolved V genes account for under half, and no reason is known for the remainder. Here the sample has some 1,100,000 clones; around 82% occur a single time. The top ten clones comprise more than 0.45% of the sample. Specimen: memory CD4+ T cells from PBMCs. The cell subset or site label on this specimen signifies: CD45RA-negative fraction. The receptors here all came from a man between 18 and 35 years old in good health. Some clones in this sample may be carry-over from other donors' samples.

The count of this clone is one. The chain joins TRBV29-1 to TRBJ2-7; 10 bases match TRBD2. The CDR3 length is 14 residues. V lost 5 bases to trimming and J lost 2 bases; unmatched junction nucleotides: 6. Germline loops: CDR1 SQVTM, CDR2 ANQGSEA. CDR3: CSVLPSGSTYEQYF. The CDR3 nucleotides read TGCAGCGTTCTGCCTAGCGGGAGCACCTACGAGCAGTACTTC.

This clone was seen a single time. The chain links TRBV9 to TRBJ1-5; 7 bases fit TRBD1. Unmatched junction bases numbered 7, after V lost 2 bases and J lost 8 bases. The CDR3 extends over 14 amino acids. The germline CDR1 and CDR2 sequences are SGDLS and YYNGEE. CDR3 sequence (DNA): TGTGCCAGCAGCGTTCAGGGGGGTTTGGAGCCCCAGCATTTT. It encodes CASSVQGGLEPQHF.

This clone was detected a few times. This chain links TRBV5-1 with TRBJ2-2; perhaps TRBD2 as D (7 bases). The CDR3 contains 17 residues. Trimming took off 0 bases at V and 6 bases at J, with 18 bases between the two ends. CDR1 SGHRS and CDR2 YFSETQ come from the germline V gene. CDR3 sequence reads: CASSLARGGGLAGELFF. The DNA of the CDR3 is TGCGCCAGCAGCTTGGCCCGGGGCGGGGGCCTGGCCGGGGAGCTGTTTTTT.

The V call is TRBV25-1, the J call TRBJ2-1, with TRBD2 matching over 7 bases. The CDR3 spans 15 residues. Germline lookup yields CDR1 MGHDK and CDR2 SYGVNS. Trimming cost V 3 bases and J 5 bases; bases outside gene matches: 7. The CDR3 coding sequence is TGTGCCAGCAGTGACCCTAGCGGAGGGGACAATGAGCAGTTCTTC. Protein: CASSDPSGGDNEQFF.

This chain uses TRBV5-1 with TRBJ2-5; 10 bases map to TRBD2. Germline V gene data show CDR1 as SGHRS and CDR2 as YFSETQ. This CDR3 contains 15 residues. Losses at the gene ends were 2 bases for V and 7 bases for J; bases not matched to a gene: 8. The CDR3 spells CASSFVLAGEGTQYF. The CDR3 nucleotides read TGCGCCAGCAGCTTCGTCCTAGCGGGAGAGGGGACCCAGTACTTC.

This rearrangement joins TRBV27 to TRBJ2-3; D perhaps matches TRBD2 (5 bases). Trimming cost V 2 bases and J 2 bases, with 14 bases left between them. CDR3 length: 16 residues. Germline CDR1 is MNHEY and CDR2 is SMNVEV (reference sequence). The CDR3 loop is CASSLTHSANTDTQYF. CDR3 coding DNA: TGTGCCAGCAGTTTAACCCATAGCGCCAACACAGATACGCAGTATTTT.

The chain combines TRBV28 with TRBJ2-5; 7 bases align to TRBD2. Per germline, CDR1 MDHEN and CDR2 SYDVKM. J was trimmed by 3 bases and V by 6 bases; bases with no gene match: 4. This CDR3 region has 13 residues. The CDR3 DNA follows: TGTGCCAGCAGGGGGGGAGGGGAAGAGACCCAGTACTTC. Encoded protein: CASRGGGEETQYF.

Note on this clone: No DNA is shown, since the ends of the CDR3 on it are uncertain; the CDR3 is the one TCRdb lists. The chain employs TRBV21-1 and TRBJ1-3; the D call in the table, TRBD1, was not verified against the DNA. TRBV21-1 is flagged as a pseudogene. The CDR3 is 19 amino acids in total, end residues counted. This CDR3 is CASSKRGNRTVGSGNTIYF.

The genes are TRBV18 and TRBJ1-4; 7 nucleotides agree with TRBD1. Trimming removed 5 bases from V and 7 bases from J; junction bases left unmatched: 4. Per the germline V gene, CDR1 is KGHSH and CDR2 is LQKENI. There are 13 residues in the CDR3. The CDR3 region is CASSSGGIEKLFF. As DNA, the CDR3 is TGTGCCAGCTCATCAGGGGGGATTGAAAAACTGTTTTTT.

The chain uses TRBV18 and TRBJ2-7, with D possibly matching TRBD1 (6 bases). The CDR3 sequence is 14 residues long. Trimming took 1 base from V and 2 from J, leaving 9 bases between them. Germline values: CDR1 KGHSH, CDR2 LQKENI. The CDR3, as DNA: TGTGCCAGCTCACCACAGGGGGTGGCCTACGAGCAGTACTTC. It codes for CASSPQGVAYEQYF.

The chain couples TRBV28 to TRBJ1-4; the match to TRBD1 covers 8 bases. The germline CDR1 and CDR2 sequences are MDHEN and SYDVKM. The CDR3 is 12 residues long. Trimming took 8 bases from V and 7 from J; bases not matched to a gene: 3. CDR3 sequence reads: CASGTGGEKLFF. CDR3 nucleotides: TGTGCCAGCGGCACAGGGGGTGAAAAACTGTTTTTT.

The chain recombines TRBV7-9 with TRBJ1-1; D unclear. CDR1 is SEHNR and CDR2 is FQNEAQ in the germline V gene (reference sequence). The V gene lost 3 bases and the J gene lost 1 base, with 12 bases spanning the gap. The CDR3 length is 15 residues. The DNA of the CDR3 is TGTGCCAGCAGCTTGCGAGACGGTTCGAACACTGAAGCTTTCTTT. Its protein is CASSLRDGSNTEAFF.

A note on this clone: A read error may be the cause here, since a much bigger clone is one base away. This sample includes further DNA sequences coding for the same CDR3. The rearrangement uses TRBV11-3 and TRBJ1-1, with D possibly being TRBD1 (5 bases). CDR3 length equals 13 residues. The germline V gene encodes CDR1 SGHNT and CDR2 YENEEA. The germline V and J ends were trimmed by 3 bases and 1 base, with 6 bases remaining between them. The CDR3 nucleotides are TGTGCCAGCAGCTTCGGGGGGAACACTGAAGCTTTCTTT. Its protein product is CASSFGGNTEAFF.

This sequence joins TRBV2 and TRBJ2-1; tentatively, D is TRBD1 or TRBD2 (6 bases each). CDR3 length: 14 amino acids. Germline-derived CDR1 and CDR2 are SNHLY and FYNNEI. The V end lost 7 bases, the J end lost 7 bases, and 17 bases lay between the germline ends. This chain's CDR3 is CASNEGGPLNEQFF. Written as DNA, the CDR3 is TGTGCCAGCAACGAGGGGGGACCGTTGAATGAGCAGTTCTTC.

Remarks on this clone: The sample has other DNA sequences that encode this CDR3 too. The DNA of the CDR3 is TGTGCCAGCAGCTTGGGGGGGGCAACTAATGAAAAACTGTTTTTT. This sequence encodes CASSLGGATNEKLFF. J is TRBJ1-4 and V is TRBV11-2, with D possibly TRBD1 on 5 matching bases. Trimming took 3 bases from V and 0 from J, leaving 8 bases between them. Germline V lookup: CDR1 SGHAT, CDR2 FQNNGV. The CDR3 length is 15 residues.

V and J are TRBV5-1 and TRBJ2-1; TRBD2 agrees at 8 bases. Unmatched junction bases numbered 9, after V lost 0 bases and J lost 7 bases. Germline V gene sequence: CDR1 SGHRS, CDR2 YFSETQ. The CDR3 spans 16 residues. CDR3 nucleotide sequence: TGCGCCAGCAGCTTGGTCGCGGGAGGAACGGGAAATGAGCAGTTCTTC. It codes for CASSLVAGGTGNEQFF.

This clone occurred many times. V and J are TRBV7-9 and TRBJ1-5; TRBD1 might be the D (6 bases). Per the germline V gene, CDR1 is SEHNR and CDR2 is FQNEAQ (reference sequence). V lost 6 bases and J 9 bases, leaving 12 bases between the germline ends. The CDR3 runs 12 residues. In DNA, the CDR3 is TGTGCCAGCAGTGTCAGGGGAGGGCCCCAGCATTTT. Its translation: CASSVRGGPQHF.

The sample holds a few counts of this clone. Here the CDR3 reads CASIPVQGVYEQYF. The CDR3 DNA reads TGCGCCAGCATACCGGTACAGGGGGTATACGAGCAGTACTTC. The chain combines TRBV10-2 with TRBJ2-7; 8 bases line up with TRBD1. After removal of 7 bases from V and 4 bases from J, the junction contained 9 bases not matched to a gene. The CDR3 contains 14 residues. The V gene's germline CDR1 is WSHSY and CDR2 SAAADI.

The CDR3 coding sequence is TGTGCCTGGAGTCGTACAGGGGCCCTTACTTACGAGCAGTACTTC. Amino acids: CAWSRTGALTYEQYF. The chain links TRBV30 to TRBJ2-7, with TRBD1 identical over 7 bases. CDR3 length: 15 amino acids. V lost 2 bases and J lost 4; bases outside the gene matches: 11. Per germline, CDR1 GTSNPN and CDR2 SVGIG (reference sequence).

This clone showed up just a few times. V is TRBV2 and J is TRBJ1-1; D not resolved. V was clipped by 7 bases and J by 1 base, with 7 bases between them. Germline-derived CDR1 and CDR2 are SNHLY and FYNNEI. This CDR3 is 12 amino acids long. Here the CDR3 DNA reads TGTGCCAGCAAAGACCAGAACACTGAAGCTTTCTTT. Translating it yields CASKDQNTEAFF.

The V call is TRBV28, the J call TRBJ2-7; D is perhaps TRBD1 (8 bases). The CDR3 is 15 amino acids. The V gene lost 3 bases and the J gene lost 6 bases, with 18 bases spanning the gap. Germline assignment: CDR1 MDHEN and CDR2 SYDVKM. In nucleotides, the CDR3 is TGTGCCAGCAGTTTTACAGGGGGAGGGCCCCGCGAGCAGTACTTC. It yields the protein CASSFTGGGPREQYF.

V gene TRBV2 combines with J gene TRBJ2-3; D call uncertain. With 8 bases removed from V and 3 bases from J, the gap between germline ends came to 6 bases. This CDR3 has 11 residues. Germline lookup yields CDR1 SNHLY and CDR2 FYNNEI. DNA for the CDR3: TGTGCCAGCTCCATGACAGATACGCAGTATTTT. This codes for CASSMTDTQYF. Complete variable domain (other parts from reference TRBV2 and TRBJ2-3): EPEVTQTPSHQVTQMGQEVILRCVPISNHLYFYWYRQILGQKVEFLVSFYNNEISEKSEIFDDQFSVERPDGSNFTLKIRSTKLEDSAMYFCASSMTDTQYFGPGTRLTVL.

The CDR3 loop is CASRPGVGQETQYF. The CDR3, as DNA: TGTGCCAGCCGCCCTGGCGTGGGTCAAGAGACCCAGTACTTC. This chain connects TRBV2 to TRBJ2-5; D unresolved. This CDR3 contains 14 residues. V was clipped by 8 bases and J by 2 bases, with 15 bases between them. The germline V gene has CDR1 SNHLY and CDR2 FYNNEI. The entire variable domain, with the rest obtained from reference TRBV2 and TRBJ2-5, is as follows: EPEVTQTPSHQVTQMGQEVILRCVPISNHLYFYWYRQILGQKVEFLVSFYNNEISEKSEIFDDQFSVERPDGSNFTLKIRSTKLEDSAMYFCASRPGVGQETQYFGPGTRLLVL.

The V call is TRBV28, the J call TRBJ2-3, with TRBD1 matching 9 bases. CDR1 and CDR2 (germline): MDHEN, SYDVKM. This CDR3 has 13 residues. With 10 bases clipped from V and 2 bases from J, the junction kept 4 bases outside the gene matches. CDR3 protein: CAMRDRVTDTQYF. CDR3 in DNA: TGTGCCATGCGGGACAGGGTCACAGATACGCAGTATTTT. Variable domain in full (rest from reference TRBV28 and TRBJ2-3): DVKVTQSSRYLVKRTGEKVFLECVQDMDHENMFWYRQDPGLGLRLIYFSYDVKMKEKGDIPEGYSVSREKKERFSLILESASTNQTSMYLCAMRDRVTDTQYFGPGTRLTVL.

Regarding this clone: Additional DNA sequences in this sample encode the identical CDR3. CDR3 protein: CASSLGADQPQHF. CDR3 coding DNA: TGTGCCAGCAGCTTAGGGGCAGATCAGCCCCAGCATTTT. The chain recombines TRBV7-9 with TRBJ1-5, with D uncertain. The CDR3 totals 13 residues. Germline CDR1 is SEHNR and CDR2 is FQNEAQ (reference sequence). The V and J ends lost 1 base and 5 bases respectively, with 6 bases between them.

J is TRBJ1-2 and V is TRBV5-1, with 9 positions matching TRBD1. J lost 5 bases, V lost 4 bases, and 9 bases had no gene match. The germline V gene encodes CDR1 SGHRS and CDR2 YFSETQ. The CDR3 runs to 15 residues. The CDR3 loop reads CASSLGWGQGYGYTF. The CDR3 bases are TGCGCCAGCAGCCTGGGTTGGGGACAGGGTTATGGCTACACCTTC.

The count of this clone is one. The chain combines TRBV5-1 with TRBJ2-1; no reliable D call. V was shortened by 0 bases and J by 5 bases, with 9 bases between the two germline ends. Per the germline V gene, CDR1 is SGHRS and CDR2 is YFSETQ. CDR3 size: 14 residues. The CDR3 DNA reads as TGCGCCAGCAGCTTGGGGGGTGTAAACAATGAGCAGTTCTTC. Protein product: CASSLGGVNNEQFF. Based on the CDR3 plus reference TRBV5-1 and TRBJ2-1, the full variable domain is KAGVTQTPRYLIKTRGQQVTLSCSPISGHRSVSWYQQTPGQGLQFLFEYFSETQRNKGNFPGRFSGRQFSNSRSEMNVSTLELGDSALYLCASSLGGVNNEQFFGPGTRLTVL.

V and J are TRBV29-1 and TRBJ2-1; no reliable D call. In germline, CDR1 is SQVTM, CDR2 ANQGSEA. V lost 4 bases to trimming and J lost 10 bases, with 8 bases between them. The CDR3 has 10 residues. The CDR3: CSVARQEQFF. The DNA for the CDR3 is TGCAGCGTTGCGCGGCAGGAGCAGTTCTTC.

The chain carries TRBV5-1 and TRBJ1-1; D is undetermined. CDR1 and CDR2 from the germline V gene are SGHRS and YFSETQ. This CDR3 is 13 amino acids long. The V end lost 4 bases, the J end lost 7 bases, and 14 bases lay between the germline ends. The CDR3 region is CASSLISASEAFF. Here the CDR3 DNA reads TGCGCCAGCAGCCTTATCAGTGCAAGTGAAGCTTTCTTT.

V and J are TRBV28 and TRBJ1-5, with a tentative D call TRBD1 (5 bases). There are 14 residues in the CDR3. The V gene lost 4 bases and the J gene lost 6 bases, with 13 bases spanning the gap. CDR1 is MDHEN, CDR2 SYDVKM, per germline. The chain's CDR3 is CASSSTRVTQPQHF. DNA of the CDR3: TGTGCCAGCAGTTCTACCAGGGTTACTCAGCCCCAGCATTTT.

About this clone itself: A much larger clone sits a single nucleotide away, making a read error possible. The rearrangement joins TRBV20-1 to TRBJ1-1; D perhaps matches TRBD1 (6 bases). The germline V and J ends were trimmed by 2 bases and 7 bases, with 8 bases remaining between them. CDR3 length equals 11 residues. The germline CDR1 and CDR2 sequences are DFQATT and SNEGSKA (reference sequence). The CDR3 nucleotides are TGCAGTGCTAGACCCAGGGGTGAAGCTTTCTTT. Its protein product is CSARPRGEAFF.